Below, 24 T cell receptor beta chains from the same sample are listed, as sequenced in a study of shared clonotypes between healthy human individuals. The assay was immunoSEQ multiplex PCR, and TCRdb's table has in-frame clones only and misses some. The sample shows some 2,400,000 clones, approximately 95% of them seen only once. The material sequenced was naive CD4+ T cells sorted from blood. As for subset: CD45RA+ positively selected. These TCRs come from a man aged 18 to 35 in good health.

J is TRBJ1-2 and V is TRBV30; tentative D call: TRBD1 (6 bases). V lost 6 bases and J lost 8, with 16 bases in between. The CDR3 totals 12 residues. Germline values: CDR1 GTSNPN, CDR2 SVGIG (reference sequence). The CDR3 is CACTYRERGYTF. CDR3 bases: TGTGCCTGCACATACAGGGAGCGGGGCTACACCTTC. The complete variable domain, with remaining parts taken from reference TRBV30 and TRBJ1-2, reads SQTIHQWPATLVQPVGSPLSLECTVEGTSNPNLYWYRQAAGRGLQLLFYSVGIGQISSEVPQNLSASRPQDRQFILSSKKLLLSDSGFYLCACTYRERGYTFGSGTRLTVV.

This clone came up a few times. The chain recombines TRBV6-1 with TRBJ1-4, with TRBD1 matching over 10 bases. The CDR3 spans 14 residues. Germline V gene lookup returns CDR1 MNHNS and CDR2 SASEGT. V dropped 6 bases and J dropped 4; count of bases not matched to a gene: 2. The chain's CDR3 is CASRGDRGNEKLFF. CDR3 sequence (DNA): TGTGCCAGCAGGGGGGACAGGGGTAATGAAAAACTGTTTTTT.

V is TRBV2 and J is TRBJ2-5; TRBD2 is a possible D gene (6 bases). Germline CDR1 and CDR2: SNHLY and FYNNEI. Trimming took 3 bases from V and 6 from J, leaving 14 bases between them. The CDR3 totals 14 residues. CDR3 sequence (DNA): TGTGCCAGCAGTGATAGGGGAGGAAGGCAGACCCAGTACTTC. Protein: CASSDRGGRQTQYF.

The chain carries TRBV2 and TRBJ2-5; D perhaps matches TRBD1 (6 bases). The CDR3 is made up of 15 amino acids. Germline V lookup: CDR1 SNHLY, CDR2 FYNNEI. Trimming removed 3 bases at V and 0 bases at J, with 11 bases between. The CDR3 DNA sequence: TGTGCCAGCAGTGATCACAGGGTGGACCAAGAGACCCAGTACTTC. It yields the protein CASSDHRVDQETQYF.

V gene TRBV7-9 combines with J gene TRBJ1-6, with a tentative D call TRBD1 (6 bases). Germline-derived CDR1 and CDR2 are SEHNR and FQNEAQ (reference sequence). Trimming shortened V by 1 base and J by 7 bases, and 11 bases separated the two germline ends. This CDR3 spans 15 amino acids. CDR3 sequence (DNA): TGTGCCAGCAGCTTAGGCGCAGGGGTAAATTCACCCCTCCACTTT. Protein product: CASSLGAGVNSPLHF.

The CDR3 loop reads CASSLSQGSGYTF. CDR3 sequence (DNA): TGTGCCAGCAGTTTATCTCAGGGGAGTGGCTACACCTTC. V gene TRBV27 combines with J gene TRBJ1-2; a weak D match, TRBD1 (6 bases). The germline CDR1 and CDR2 sequences are MNHEY and SMNVEV (reference sequence). The CDR3 spans 13 residues. V was shortened by 0 bases and J by 7 bases, with 9 bases between the two germline ends.

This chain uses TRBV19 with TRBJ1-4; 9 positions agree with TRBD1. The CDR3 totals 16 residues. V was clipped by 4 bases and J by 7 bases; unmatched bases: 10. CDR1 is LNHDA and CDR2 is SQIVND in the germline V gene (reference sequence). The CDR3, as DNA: TGTGCCAGTAGTAGGACCCGGACAGGGGTGATTGAAAAACTGTTTTTT. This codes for CASSRTRTGVIEKLFF.

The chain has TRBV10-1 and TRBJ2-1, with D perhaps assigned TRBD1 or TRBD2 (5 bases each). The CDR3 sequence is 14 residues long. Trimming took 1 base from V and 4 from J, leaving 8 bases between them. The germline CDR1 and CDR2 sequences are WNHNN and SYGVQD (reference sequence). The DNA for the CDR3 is TGCGCCAGCAGTGAGTGGGGACCTTACAATGAGCAGTTCTTC. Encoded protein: CASSEWGPYNEQFF.

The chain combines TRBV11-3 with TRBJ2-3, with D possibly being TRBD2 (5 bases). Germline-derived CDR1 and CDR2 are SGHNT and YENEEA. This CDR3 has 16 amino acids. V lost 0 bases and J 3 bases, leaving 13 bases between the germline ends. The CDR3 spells CASSLDGGSGTDTQYF. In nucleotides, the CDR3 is TGTGCCAGCAGCTTAGACGGTGGGAGTGGAACAGATACGCAGTATTTT.

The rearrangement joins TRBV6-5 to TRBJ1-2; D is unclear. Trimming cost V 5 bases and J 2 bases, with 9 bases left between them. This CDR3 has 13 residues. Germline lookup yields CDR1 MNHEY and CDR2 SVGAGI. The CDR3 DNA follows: TGTGCCAGCAGTGGGGTAGAGAACTATGGCTACACCTTC. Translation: CASSGVENYGYTF.

In DNA, the CDR3 is TGTGCCAGCAGTGAGCGAAATGAAAAACTGTTTTTT. It is translated as CASSERNEKLFF. The V gene is TRBV6-1, the J gene TRBJ1-4; D is undetermined. The CDR3 has 12 residues. Trimming removed 3 bases from V and 5 bases from J, with 4 bases in between. Germline lookup yields CDR1 MNHNS and CDR2 SASEGT.

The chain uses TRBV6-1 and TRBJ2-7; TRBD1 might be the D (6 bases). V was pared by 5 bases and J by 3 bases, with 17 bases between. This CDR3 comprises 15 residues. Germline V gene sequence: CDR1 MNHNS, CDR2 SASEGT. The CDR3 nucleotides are TGTGCCAGCAGTCCTGGACAGAACTGGAACTACGAGCAGTACTTC. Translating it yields CASSPGQNWNYEQYF.

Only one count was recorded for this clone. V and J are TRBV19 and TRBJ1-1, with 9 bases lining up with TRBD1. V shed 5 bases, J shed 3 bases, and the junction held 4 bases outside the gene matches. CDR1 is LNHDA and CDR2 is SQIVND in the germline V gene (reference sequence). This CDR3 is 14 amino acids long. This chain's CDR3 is CASSQDRGYTEAFF. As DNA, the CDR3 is TGTGCCAGTAGTCAAGACAGGGGGTACACTGAAGCTTTCTTT.

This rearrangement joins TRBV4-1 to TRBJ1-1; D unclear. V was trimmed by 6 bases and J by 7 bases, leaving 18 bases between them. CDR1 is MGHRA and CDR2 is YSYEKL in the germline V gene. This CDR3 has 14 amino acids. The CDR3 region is CASSRREAVLEAFF. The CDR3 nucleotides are TGCGCCAGCAGTCGTAGAGAGGCAGTTCTTGAAGCTTTCTTT.

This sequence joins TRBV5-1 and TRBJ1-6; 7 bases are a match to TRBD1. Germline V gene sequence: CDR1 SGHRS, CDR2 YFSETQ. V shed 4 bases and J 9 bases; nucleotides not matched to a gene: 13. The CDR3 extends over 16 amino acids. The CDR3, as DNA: TGCGCCAGCAGCCAAGGGACAGCCCTTGGAAGTTCACCCCTCCACTTT. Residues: CASSQGTALGSSPLHF.

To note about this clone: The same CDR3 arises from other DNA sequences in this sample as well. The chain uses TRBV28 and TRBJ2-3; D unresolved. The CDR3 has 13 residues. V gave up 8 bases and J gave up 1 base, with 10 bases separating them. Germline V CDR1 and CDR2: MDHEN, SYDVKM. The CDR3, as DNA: TGTGCCAGCTCCACCCCCGGCACAGATACGCAGTATTTT. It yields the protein CASSTPGTDTQYF.

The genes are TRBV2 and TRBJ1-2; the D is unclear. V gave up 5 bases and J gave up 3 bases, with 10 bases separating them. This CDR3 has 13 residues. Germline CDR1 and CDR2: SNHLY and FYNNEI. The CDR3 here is CASSWGVDYGYTF. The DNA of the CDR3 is TGTGCCAGCAGTTGGGGAGTAGACTATGGCTACACCTTC.

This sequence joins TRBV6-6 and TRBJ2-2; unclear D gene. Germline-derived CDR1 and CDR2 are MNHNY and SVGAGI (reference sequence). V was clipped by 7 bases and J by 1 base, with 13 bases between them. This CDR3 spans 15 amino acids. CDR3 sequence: CASKVRARNTGELFF. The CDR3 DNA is TGTGCCAGCAAGGTTCGGGCTAGGAACACCGGGGAGCTGTTTTTT.

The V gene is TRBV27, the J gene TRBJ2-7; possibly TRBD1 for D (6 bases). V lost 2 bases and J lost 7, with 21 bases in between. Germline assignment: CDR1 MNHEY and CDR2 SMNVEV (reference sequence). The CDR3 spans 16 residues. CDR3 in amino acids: CASSLRQATPVGEQYF. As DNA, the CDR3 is TGTGCCAGCAGTTTAAGACAGGCAACCCCCGTAGGGGAGCAGTACTTC.

CDR3 bases: TGTGCCAGCAGTGACAAGGGGAGAGAAAAACTGTTTTTT. It encodes CASSDKGREKLFF. The chain combines TRBV6-1 with TRBJ1-4, with D possibly being TRBD1 (5 bases). With 3 bases removed from V and 8 bases from J, the gap between germline ends came to 10 bases. This CDR3 spans 13 amino acids. Germline V lookup: CDR1 MNHNS, CDR2 SASEGT.

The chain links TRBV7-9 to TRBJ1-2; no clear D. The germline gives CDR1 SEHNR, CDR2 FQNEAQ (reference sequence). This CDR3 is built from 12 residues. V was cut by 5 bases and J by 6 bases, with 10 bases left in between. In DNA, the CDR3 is TGTGCCAGCAGCCTTGGAGCCGATGGCTACACCTTC. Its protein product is CASSLGADGYTF.

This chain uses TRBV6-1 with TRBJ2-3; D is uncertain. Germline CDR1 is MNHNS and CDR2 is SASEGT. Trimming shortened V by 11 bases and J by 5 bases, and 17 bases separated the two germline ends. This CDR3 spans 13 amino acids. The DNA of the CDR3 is TGTGCCGCCCAATGGAGCGATGGAGATACGCAGTATTTT. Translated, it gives CAAQWSDGDTQYF.

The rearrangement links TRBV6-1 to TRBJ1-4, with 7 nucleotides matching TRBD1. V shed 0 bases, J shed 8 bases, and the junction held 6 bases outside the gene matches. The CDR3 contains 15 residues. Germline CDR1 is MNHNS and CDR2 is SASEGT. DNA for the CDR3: TGTGCCAGCAGTGAAGCAGGGGGCGCAGGGGAAAAACTGTTTTTT. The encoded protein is CASSEAGGAGEKLFF.

DNA for the CDR3: TGTGCCATCAGTGATTATGGAGGAGGAGAGACCCAGTACTTC. Protein product: CAISDYGGGETQYF. The rearrangement links TRBV10-3 to TRBJ2-5; D might be TRBD2 (5 bases). Trimming pared 3 bases from V and 4 bases from J, leaving 12 bases between. In germline, CDR1 is ENHRY, CDR2 SYGVKD. This CDR3 has 14 amino acids.